These 6 T cell receptor beta chains were sequenced from one sample in a study of T cell responses to AZD1222 COVID-19 vaccine (dated by TCRdb to the early 2020s). The receptor library was made with the immunoSEQ multiplex PCR assay. TCRdb re-hosts the immuneACCESS table, in-frame sequences only. Its copies lack some clones; in the studies checked, an unresolved V gene accounts for under half of them, and the cause for the rest is not known. The sample records around 78,000 clones, roughly nine tenths of which are singletons. The ten biggest clones cover approximately 1.3% of the sample. The time point label, as the study defines it: about 28 days (+/-7) after the second vaccine dose. The sample here was peripheral blood, taken 28 days after the second AZD1222 dose. These receptors were obtained from an adult who received the AZD1222 COVID-19 vaccine.

This chain uses TRBV30 with TRBJ2-7; D might be TRBD1 or TRBD2, each matching 5 bases. The V gene's germline CDR1 is GTSNPN and CDR2 SVGIG (reference sequence). The V end was cut by 3 bases, the J end by 2 bases, with 11 bases between. This CDR3 contains 13 residues. CDR3: CAWRGTQTYEQYF. CDR3 DNA sequence: TGTGCCTGGAGGGGGACGCAGACCTACGAGCAGTACTTC.

The rearrangement joins TRBV11-2 to TRBJ2-5; TRBD2 matches at 12 bases. V lost 5 bases and J lost 2; bases outside the gene matches: 3. The CDR3 runs 15 residues. Germline CDR1 and CDR2: SGHAT and FQNNGV. CDR3 sequence (DNA): TGTGCCAGCAGCCTCGGGACTAGCGGGCAAGAGACCCAGTACTTC. As protein: CASSLGTSGQETQYF.

V and J are TRBV2 and TRBJ1-3; D is perhaps TRBD1 (6 bases). V was cut by 7 bases and J by 8 bases, with 12 bases left in between. Germline CDR1 SNHLY, CDR2 FYNNEI. CDR3 length: 12 amino acids. In DNA form, the CDR3 reads TGTGCCAGCATGGGGGCGAGGGACACCATATATTTT. It is translated as CASMGARDTIYF.

The V and J genes are TRBV7-9 and TRBJ1-5; maybe TRBD1 (5 bases). CDR1 is SEHNR and CDR2 is FQNEAQ in the germline V gene (reference sequence). The length of the CDR3 is 12 residues. V was trimmed by 5 bases and J by 6 bases, leaving 8 bases between them. The CDR3 here is CASSKGTQPQHF. The CDR3 nucleotides are TGTGCCAGCAGCAAAGGGACTCAGCCCCAGCATTTT.

This sequence joins TRBV5-1 and TRBJ2-5; D is unclear. The germline V gene has CDR1 SGHRS and CDR2 YFSETQ. The V end was cut by 5 bases, the J end by 4 bases, with 15 bases between. This CDR3 contains 14 residues. CDR3 protein: CASSLGVSSETQYF. DNA for the CDR3: TGCGCCAGCAGTCTTGGCGTCTCCTCAGAGACCCAGTACTTC.

This clone came up once. V and J are TRBV6-5 and TRBJ2-5; 7 nucleotides agree with TRBD1. This CDR3 has 16 residues. Germline lookup yields CDR1 MNHEY and CDR2 SVGAGI. V trimming: 0 bases; J trimming: 5 bases; junction bases outside the gene matches: 9. CDR3 protein: CASSYSPRTGQETQYF. The CDR3 DNA follows: TGTGCCAGCAGTTACTCGCCAAGGACAGGACAGGAGACCCAGTACTTC.